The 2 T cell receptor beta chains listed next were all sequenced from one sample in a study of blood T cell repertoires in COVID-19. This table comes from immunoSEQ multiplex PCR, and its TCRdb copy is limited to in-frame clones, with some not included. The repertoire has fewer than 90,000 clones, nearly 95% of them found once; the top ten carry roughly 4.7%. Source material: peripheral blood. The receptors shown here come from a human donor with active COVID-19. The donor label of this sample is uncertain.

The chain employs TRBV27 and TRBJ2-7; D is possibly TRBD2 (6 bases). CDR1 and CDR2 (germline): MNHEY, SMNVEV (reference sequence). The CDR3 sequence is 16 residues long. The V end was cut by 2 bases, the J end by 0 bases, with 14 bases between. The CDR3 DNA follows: TGTGCCAGCAGTTTAGGGTTGTGGAGGGACTCCTACGAGCAGTACTTC. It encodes CASSLGLWRDSYEQYF.

CDR3 region: CASSRLAGIPGELFF. The CDR3 DNA reads TGTGCCAGCAGCCGACTAGCGGGGATACCCGGGGAGCTGTTTTTT. The V call is TRBV14, the J call TRBJ2-2; 11 bases fit TRBD2. The CDR3 contains 15 residues. V shed 4 bases, J shed 6 bases, and the junction held 4 bases outside the gene matches. CDR1 and CDR2 (germline): SGHDN, FVKESK.